Included here is one T cell receptor beta chain sequence, with context. Its antigen is unidentified. The entry originates in a study of a mutant IDH1 vaccine in newly diagnosed glioma. Turning to the study itself: Patients had received radiotherapy, temozolomide, or both previously, most receiving both. Notes on the study in general: Top-clonotype changes in peripheral T cells seemed unrelated to pseudoprogression.

Here immunoSEQ multiplex PCR was the method, and the copy in TCRdb shows in-frame clones only, minus some. The repertoire holds about 51,000 clones, 65% to 80% seen once, with less than 2% in the top ten. Described time point: baseline, week 1 (first vaccination visit). Treatment defined: pre-vaccination baseline after standard-of-care therapy. From germline, CDR1 is SGHDN and CDR2 FVKESK. V lost 5 bases, J lost 4 bases, and 11 bases lay in between. The CDR3 contains 13 residues. This TCR came from a woman aged 40 to 55 with glioma. The rearrangement joins TRBV14 to TRBJ1-1, with D uncertain. The starting material was PBMCs, obtained from a glioma patient treated with radiotherapy, temozolomide or both. The CDR3 DNA is TGTGCCAGCAGCAACATGCGTGGCACTGAAGCTTTCTTT. This sequence encodes CASSNMRGTEAFF. Full variable domain (rest looked up from reference TRBV14 and TRBJ1-1): EAGVTQFPSHSVIEKGQTVTLRCDPISGHDNLYWYRRVMGKEIKFLLHFVKESKQDESGMPNNRFLAERTGGTYSTLKVQPAELEDSGVYFCASSNMRGTEAFFGQGTRLTVV.